These 29 T cell receptor beta chains were all obtained from the same sample, sequenced in a study of cytomegalovirus exposure and HLA in healthy donors. PCR amplification relied on 60 Vbeta primers (plus 13 Jbeta primers). Profiled with immunoSEQ multiplex PCR; TCRdb holds only in-frame clones, not every one. Of roughly 160,000 clones in the sample, approximately 83% were seen once. Sequenced material: PBMCs. All receptors derive from a young man in good health and CMV-seropositive.

The count of this clone is one. V usage is TRBV5-4 and J usage is TRBJ2-1, with 8 positions matching TRBD1. The V segment lost 1 base and the J segment 5 bases; nucleotides outside the gene matches: 14. CDR3 length: 18 residues. Germline values: CDR1 SGHNT, CDR2 YYREEE (reference sequence). Here the CDR3 reads CASSLLGRGQGENNEQFF. The CDR3 DNA reads as TGTGCCAGCAGCTTGCTCGGCAGGGGGCAGGGGGAGAACAATGAGCAGTTCTTC.

This chain links TRBV21-1 with TRBJ2-1; TRBD2 was called by the table and not checked on the DNA. TRBV21-1 is marked as a pseudogene. The CDR3 extends over 15 amino acids. The CDR3: CASSKRKRGTNEQFF. CDR3 nucleotide sequence: TGTGCCAGCAGCAAACGGAAGCGGGGGACCAATGAGCAGTTCTTC.

The chain is built from TRBV6-5 and TRBJ2-7; TRBD1 is a possible D gene (6 bases). The CDR3 has 14 residues. Trimming removed 7 bases from V and 0 bases from J, with 13 bases in between. Germline V gives CDR1 MNHEY, CDR2 SVGAGI. The CDR3 DNA follows: TGTGCCAGCAAACAGGGCATAGGCTCCTACGAGCAGTACTTC. As protein: CASKQGIGSYEQYF.

J is TRBJ2-5 and V is TRBV6-1; 9 positions match TRBD1. Per germline, CDR1 MNHNS and CDR2 SASEGT. The CDR3 runs 14 residues. The junction had 5 bases not matched to a gene; V was cut back by 4 bases and J by 5 bases. The CDR3 DNA reads TGTGCCAGCAGTGGGACAGGGGCATTGGAGACCCAGTACTTC. Translated, it gives CASSGTGALETQYF.

The genes are TRBV4-3 and TRBJ1-6, with 8 bases that match TRBD1. CDR1 and CDR2 (germline): LGHNA, YSLEER. The CDR3 extends over 17 amino acids. The V and J ends lost 0 bases and 8 bases, in that order; junction bases with no gene match: 9. In DNA form, the CDR3 reads TGCGCCAGCAGCCAAGACCCGGGCAGGGGGCGGGATTCACCCCTCCACTTT. Its translation is CASSQDPGRGRDSPLHF.

The chain couples TRBV12-1 to TRBJ2-5; the tabulated D call, TRBD2, remains unverified against the DNA. TRBV12-1 is a listed pseudogene. The CDR3 is 19 residues long. The CDR3 DNA is TGTGCCAGCAGCTTTGCGCGGAGGGGGACTATGGGGCCCCAAGAGACCCAGTACTTC. As protein: CASSFARRGTMGPQETQYF.

The rearrangement uses TRBV2 and TRBJ1-2; possibly TRBD1 for D (5 bases). Per the germline V gene, CDR1 is SNHLY and CDR2 is FYNNEI. The CDR3 length is 14 residues. Trimming left V 6 bases short and J 3 bases short, with 14 bases between. CDR3: CASREQTAYYGYTF. In DNA, the CDR3 is TGTGCCAGCAGGGAGCAGACAGCCTACTATGGCTACACCTTC.

This chain links TRBV9 with TRBJ2-2; a possible D gene is TRBD1 (5 bases). The CDR3 has 15 amino acids. V lost 1 base and J lost 0, with 7 bases in between. Germline CDR1 and CDR2: SGDLS and YYNGEE. In DNA form, the CDR3 reads TGTGCCAGCAGCGTATTGACAGCGAACACCGGGGAGCTGTTTTTT. Protein sequence: CASSVLTANTGELFF. Full variable domain (rest looked up from reference TRBV9 and TRBJ2-2): DSGVTQTPKHLITATGQRVTLRCSPRSGDLSVYWYQQSLDQGLQFLIQYYNGEERAKGNILERFSAQQFPDLHSELNLSSLELGDSALYFCASSVLTANTGELFFGEGSRLTVL.

This chain uses TRBV5-1 with TRBJ2-7; TRBD2 matches at 7 bases. From germline, CDR1 is SGHRS and CDR2 YFSETQ. The CDR3 length is 16 residues. V was pared by 6 bases and J by 4 bases, with 16 bases of the junction left unmatched. The chain's CDR3 is CASTPLVSGETYEQYF. In nucleotides, the CDR3 is TGCGCCAGCACCCCACTGGTAAGCGGGGAAACATACGAGCAGTACTTC.

V gene TRBV7-9 combines with J gene TRBJ1-6; D remains ambiguous. The V gene lost 1 base and the J gene lost 1 base, with 5 bases spanning the gap. The CDR3 totals 15 residues. Germline V lookup: CDR1 SEHNR, CDR2 FQNEAQ (reference sequence). The CDR3 is CASSLGSSYNSPLHF. The CDR3 nucleotides are TGTGCCAGCAGCTTAGGTAGTTCCTATAATTCACCCCTCCACTTT.

The chain joins TRBV5-1 to TRBJ1-2; 7 positions match TRBD1. The ends lost 0 bases at V and 4 bases at J; junction bases unmatched: 3. CDR1 is SGHRS, CDR2 YFSETQ, per germline. The CDR3 contains 14 residues. In nucleotides, the CDR3 is TGCGCCAGCAGCTTGGGGGACAGCTTCTATGGCTACACCTTC. Its translation: CASSLGDSFYGYTF. Variable domain in full (rest from reference TRBV5-1 and TRBJ1-2): KAGVTQTPRYLIKTRGQQVTLSCSPISGHRSVSWYQQTPGQGLQFLFEYFSETQRNKGNFPGRFSGRQFSNSRSEMNVSTLELGDSALYLCASSLGDSFYGYTFGSGTRLTVV.

This clone has more than one count but fewer than ten. V and J are TRBV5-1 and TRBJ2-7; 8 positions agree with TRBD1. J gave up 6 bases and V 0 bases, and 8 bases lay outside the gene matches. The germline V gene has CDR1 SGHRS and CDR2 YFSETQ. The CDR3 is made up of 15 amino acids. CDR3 residues: CASSLAAGGEIEQYF. CDR3 DNA: TGCGCCAGCAGCTTGGCGGCAGGGGGCGAAATCGAGCAGTACTTC.

The V call is TRBV10-3, the J call TRBJ2-5, with a possible D match to TRBD2 (6 bases). V was pared by 5 bases and J by 4 bases, with 8 bases between. This CDR3 contains 12 residues. Germline CDR1 ENHRY, CDR2 SYGVKD. For the CDR3, the DNA is TGTGCCATCAGTAGGGGAGGAGAGACCCAGTACTTC. This codes for CAISRGGETQYF.

This CDR3 is CASSSRDREGSPLHF. CDR3 in DNA: TGTGCCAGCAGCTCCCGGGACAGAGAGGGTTCACCCCTCCACTTT. V usage is TRBV5-4 and J usage is TRBJ1-6, with 7 bases aligning to TRBD1. The CDR3 runs to 15 residues. Germline-derived CDR1 and CDR2 are SGHNT and YYREEE (reference sequence). The V segment lost 3 bases and the J segment 9 bases; nucleotides outside the gene matches: 9.

The chain combines TRBV9 with TRBJ1-2; 8 nucleotides line up with TRBD1. Germline V gene lookup returns CDR1 SGDLS and CDR2 YYNGEE. V shed 4 bases and J 7 bases; nucleotides not matched to a gene: 12. This CDR3 is built from 15 residues. CDR3 loop: CASSMLRDRPLGYTF. The CDR3 DNA reads as TGTGCCAGCAGCATGCTCCGGGACAGGCCCCTTGGCTACACCTTC.

In its sample, this clone was seen once. The chain combines TRBV15 with TRBJ1-4; D ambiguous. Germline loops: CDR1 LNHNV, CDR2 YYDKDF (reference sequence). The CDR3 runs to 15 residues. Trimming took 0 bases from V and 8 from J, leaving 13 bases between them. The DNA of the CDR3 is TGTGCCACCAGCAGAGAGGGTGGGAAGCGGGAAAAACTGTTTTTT. As protein: CATSREGGKREKLFF. The full variable domain, in which reference TRBV15 and TRBJ1-4 provide the parts outside the CDR3, is DAMVIQNPRYQVTQFGKPVTLSCSQTLNHNVMYWYQQKSSQAPKLLFHYYDKDFNNEADTPDNFQSRRPNTSFCFLDIRSPGLGDTAMYLCATSREGGKREKLFFGSGTQLSVL.

As DNA, the CDR3 is TGCGCCAGCAGCCAAGGTCCGGGCACAGATACGCAGTATTTT. Amino acids: CASSQGPGTDTQYF. The rearrangement uses TRBV4-1 and TRBJ2-3; D remains ambiguous. Trimming removed 1 base at V and 1 base at J, with 6 bases between. Germline V lookup: CDR1 MGHRA, CDR2 YSYEKL. CDR3 length: 14 amino acids.

The chain combines TRBV30 with TRBJ2-7; tentatively, D is TRBD1 (6 bases). V was trimmed by 0 bases and J by 4 bases, leaving 13 bases between them. In germline, CDR1 is GTSNPN, CDR2 SVGIG (reference sequence). The CDR3 extends over 14 amino acids. The CDR3 DNA sequence: TGTGCCTGGAGTGTACCTGGGGGCAGGTACGAGCAGTACTTC. It specifies CAWSVPGGRYEQYF.

This chain connects TRBV6-5 to TRBJ1-5; TRBD1 agrees at 9 bases. The CDR3 totals 14 residues. V shed 0 bases, J shed 6 bases, and the junction held 0 bases outside the gene matches. Germline values: CDR1 MNHEY, CDR2 SVGAGI. The chain's CDR3 is CASSYSTGGQPQHF. CDR3 DNA sequence: TGTGCCAGCAGTTACTCGACAGGGGGTCAGCCCCAGCATTTT.

V usage is TRBV14 and J usage is TRBJ1-3; 7 bases fit TRBD1. V lost 4 bases and J lost 7; bases outside the gene matches: 10. This CDR3 contains 15 residues. The germline V gene has CDR1 SGHDN and CDR2 FVKESK. CDR3 nucleotides: TGTGCCAGCAGCCGCACACAGGGGACGCGGAACACCATATATTTT. This codes for CASSRTQGTRNTIYF.

V gene TRBV7-2 combines with J gene TRBJ2-7; D possibly corresponds to TRBD2 (9 bases). Trimming left V 1 base short and J 1 base short, with 20 bases between. This CDR3 has 18 amino acids. Germline V gene data show CDR1 as SGHTA and CDR2 as FQGNSA. The CDR3 region has the DNA TGTGCCAGCAGCTTAGGGCCTAGCGGGACAGGCCTATCCTACGAGCAGTACTTC. This translates into CASSLGPSGTGLSYEQYF.

This clone was recorded once. The V gene is TRBV27, the J gene TRBJ1-6; D is unresolved. This CDR3 region has 14 residues. Germline V lookup: CDR1 MNHEY, CDR2 SMNVEV (reference sequence). The V and J ends lost 4 bases and 9 bases respectively, with 13 bases between them. The CDR3 is CASSSVLSGSPLHF. Here the CDR3 DNA reads TGTGCCAGCAGTTCGGTATTATCGGGTTCACCCCTCCACTTT.

In regard to this clone: Relative to the germline gene, one junction end is altered; a read error may explain this. The chain uses TRBV7-9 and TRBJ1-1; D unresolved. The CDR3 spans 15 residues. CDR1 SEHNR and CDR2 FQNEAQ come from the germline V gene (reference sequence). In DNA form, the CDR3 reads TGTTCCAGCAGCCTGCCGGGCCCCGGAGGCACTGAAGCTTTCTTT. Amino acids: CSSSLPGPGGTEAFF.

The chain uses TRBV11-2 and TRBJ1-2; the match to TRBD1 covers 7 bases. The CDR3 runs 14 residues. The germline V gene has CDR1 SGHAT and CDR2 FQNNGV. V lost 5 bases, J lost 2 bases, and 5 bases stayed unmatched. The CDR3 reads CASSLTGSNYGYTF. The CDR3 DNA follows: TGTGCCAGCAGCCTGACAGGGTCAAACTATGGCTACACCTTC.

DNA of the CDR3: TGCGCCAGCAGCCCCGGGACAGCGACAGATACGCAGTATTTT. It is translated as CASSPGTATDTQYF. The J gene is TRBJ2-3, the V gene TRBV5-1, with TRBD1 identical over 7 bases. CDR1 and CDR2 (germline): SGHRS, YFSETQ. The V and J ends lost 4 bases and 3 bases, in that order; junction bases with no gene match: 5. The CDR3 runs to 14 residues.

This sequence joins TRBV21-1 and TRBJ2-5; the listed D gene, TRBD2, was not tested against the DNA. TRBJ2-7 explains the end of the DNA better; the J call may be wrong. TRBV21-1 is labeled a pseudogene. This CDR3 is built from 16 residues. CDR3 nucleotides: TGTGCCAGCAGCAAAGGGCTTTGCGGGGTGTCCTACGAGCAGTACTTC. It codes for CASSKGLCGVSYEQYF.

The V gene is TRBV10-3, the J gene TRBJ2-1, with TRBD2 matching 8 bases. The V gene end was trimmed by 2 bases and the J gene end by 6 bases; junction bases not matched to a gene: 9. Germline V gene sequence: CDR1 ENHRY, CDR2 SYGVKD. This CDR3 spans 16 amino acids. The CDR3 DNA is TGTGCCATCAGTGAGCCCACCCGGGGGGGCCGCAATGAGCAGTTCTTC. This codes for CAISEPTRGGRNEQFF.

The chain combines TRBV4-1 with TRBJ2-5, with 8 nucleotides matching TRBD2. The CDR3 has 15 amino acids. Trimming at V came to 6 bases and at J to 3 bases, leaving 9 bases not matched to a gene. CDR1 MGHRA and CDR2 YSYEKL come from the germline V gene. The CDR3 spells CASSSPTGGEETQYF. DNA for the CDR3: TGCGCCAGCAGTTCTCCCACCGGGGGGGAAGAGACCCAGTACTTC.

The rearrangement joins TRBV6-1 to TRBJ2-7, with TRBD2 as a possible D gene (7 bases). Trimming shortened V by 2 bases and J by 4 bases, and 12 bases separated the two germline ends. This CDR3 has 14 amino acids. Germline values: CDR1 MNHNS, CDR2 SASEGT. The CDR3: CASSERRGLYEQYF. The CDR3 DNA is TGTGCCAGCAGTGAAAGGCGGGGGCTTTACGAGCAGTACTTC.